This section outlines one T cell receptor beta chain sequence together with its context. These data belong to a study of blood T cell repertoires in COVID-19. Study as a whole: COVID-19 samples collected from the United States, Italy and Spain covered acute and convalescent phases. From T cells, B-cell-depleted T cells, or PBMCs came the material, which was cDNA or gDNA.

Trimming stripped 5 bases from V and 0 bases from J, with 8 bases between. Germline assignment: CDR1 SEHNR and CDR2 FQNEAQ (reference sequence). The CDR3 loop spans 13 amino acids. In the authors' workflow: Cell counts per sample came from amplifying reference gene primers. Data came from immunoSEQ multiplex PCR; TCRdb stores just in-frame clones and leaves some out. The DNA was the basis for D and trimming; V, J and clone size are from that table. The table includes 250,000 to 300,000 clones, under 90% detected once. Participant age was roughly 18 to 100 years, and participants resided in around 24 US areas.

This receptor was obtained from a woman aged 55 to 70 who had recovered from COVID-19. The source material was PBMCs or T cells enriched from blood (not recorded which). The rearrangement uses TRBV7-9 and TRBJ2-7; D is unresolved. CDR3: CASSPPSSYEQYF. The CDR3 DNA is TGTGCCAGCAGCCCTCCTAGCTCCTACGAGCAGTACTTC. The variable domain in full, completed from reference TRBV7-9 and TRBJ2-7, reads DTGVSQNPRHKITKRGQNVTFRCDPISEHNRLYWYRQTLGQGPEFLTYFQNEAQLEKSRLLSDRFSAERPKGSFSTLEIQRTEQGDSAMYLCASSPPSSYEQYFGPGTRLTVT.